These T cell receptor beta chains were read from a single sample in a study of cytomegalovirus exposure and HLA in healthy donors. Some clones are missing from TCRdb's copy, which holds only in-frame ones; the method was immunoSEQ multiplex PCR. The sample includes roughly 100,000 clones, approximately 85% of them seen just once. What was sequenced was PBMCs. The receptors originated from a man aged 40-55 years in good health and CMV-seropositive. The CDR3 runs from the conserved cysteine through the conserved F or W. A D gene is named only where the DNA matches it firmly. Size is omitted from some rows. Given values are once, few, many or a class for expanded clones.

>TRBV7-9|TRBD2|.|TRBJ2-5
TGTTCCAGCAGCCTCCCGGCGGGGGGGCCGGGAGAGACCCAGTACTTC
CSSSLPAGGPGETQYF
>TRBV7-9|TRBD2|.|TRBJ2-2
TGTGCCAGCAGACTGACTAGCGGGATAACGACCGGGGAGCTGTTTTTT
CASRLTSGITTGELFF
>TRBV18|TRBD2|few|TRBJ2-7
TGTGCCAGCTCACCACGGGTAAGGACTAGCGGGAGGGGCGAGCAGTACTTC
CASSPRVRTSGRGEQYF
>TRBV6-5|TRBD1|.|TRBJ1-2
TGTGCCAGCAGTCGACAGGGTCTCTATGGCTACACCTTC
CASSRQGLYGYTF
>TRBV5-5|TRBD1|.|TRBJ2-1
TGTGCCAGCAGCTTGCAGTTCAGGGGGTCCATGGATGAGCAGTTCTTC
CASSLQFRGSMDEQFF
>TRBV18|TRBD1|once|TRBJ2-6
TGTGCCAGCTCACCGGTCAGGGGGCCTGGGGCCAACGTCCTGACTTTC
CASSPVRGPGANVLTF
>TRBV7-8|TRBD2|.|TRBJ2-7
TGTGCCAGCAGCCTCCCGGTGAGCGGGACCCCGAGGGAGCAGTACTTC
CASSLPVSGTPREQYF
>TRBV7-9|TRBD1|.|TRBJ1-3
TGTGCCAGCAGCTTACCCTTTGGCGGACAGGTCCTCTCTGGAAACACCATATATTTT
CASSLPFGGQVLSGNTIYF
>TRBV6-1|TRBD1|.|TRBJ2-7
TGTGCCAGCAAGGGGAGGGGACAGGGAGACTACGAGCAGTACTTC
CASKGRGQGDYEQYF
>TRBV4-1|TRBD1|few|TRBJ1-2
TGCGCCAGCAGCCCTCGGGACAGGGGGTATGGCTACACCTTC
CASSPRDRGYGYTF
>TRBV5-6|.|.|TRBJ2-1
TGTGCCAGCAGCTACAGGGTCCTCTCCTACAATGAGCAGTTCTTC
CASSYRVLSYNEQFF
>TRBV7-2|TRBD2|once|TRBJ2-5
TGTGCCAGCAGCAACCGACTAGCGGGGGGGGCCCGGGAGACCCAGTACTTC
CASSNRLAGGARETQYF
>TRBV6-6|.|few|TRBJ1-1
TGTGCCAGCCTGGACAGCCAGAACACTGAAGCTTTCTTT
CASLDSQNTEAFF
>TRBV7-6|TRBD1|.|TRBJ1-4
TGTGCCAGCAGCTTGGGGACAGGGGGCGAAAAACTGTTTTTT
CASSLGTGGEKLFF
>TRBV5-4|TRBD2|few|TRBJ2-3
TGTGCCAGCAGCCCTGGGGGGAGGGGCGGAAATACGCAGTATTTT
CASSPGGRGGNTQYF
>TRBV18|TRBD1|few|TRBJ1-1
TGTGCCAGCTCACCACAATCTCAGGGGGCCGGTACTGAAGCTTTCTTT
CASSPQSQGAGTEAFF
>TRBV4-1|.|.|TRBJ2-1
TGCGCCAGCAGCCAATTACAGGACGGCCTTAATGAGCAGTTCTTC
CASSQLQDGLNEQFF
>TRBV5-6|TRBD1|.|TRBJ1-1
TGTGCCAGCAGCTTCTTACAGGGGGATGGCTCTGAAGCTTTCTTT
CASSFLQGDGSEAFF
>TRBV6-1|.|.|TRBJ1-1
TGTGCCAGCAGTCAGGTGCGTGGCACTGAAGCTTTCTTT
CASSQVRGTEAFF
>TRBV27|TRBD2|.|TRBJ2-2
TGTGCCAGCAGTCTTCGACGGGAGGGCGGGGAGCTGTTTTTT
CASSLRREGGELFF
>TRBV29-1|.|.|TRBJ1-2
TGCAGCTCCTACGGGGGAAACTATGGCTACACCTTC
CSSYGGNYGYTF
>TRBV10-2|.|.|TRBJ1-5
TGCGCCAGCCAGCAGGGTAGAACGAGCAATCAGCCCCAGCATTTT
CASQQGRTSNQPQHF
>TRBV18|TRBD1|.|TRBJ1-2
TGTGCCAGCTCACCACCCCGGCGACAGGGACTAGGGAACTATGGCTACACCTTC
CASSPPRRQGLGNYGYTF
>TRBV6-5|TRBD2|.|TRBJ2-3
TGTGCCAGCAGTCCTCGCGGGGGGCGCACAGATACGCAGTATTTT
CASSPRGGRTDTQYF
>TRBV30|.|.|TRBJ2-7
TGTGCCTGGATTTCGGGGAAGCAGTACTTC
CAWISGKQYF
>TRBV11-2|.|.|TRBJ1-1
TGTGCCAGCAGCTCCGCCCGGGGGAACACTGAAGCTTTCTTT
CASSSARGNTEAFF
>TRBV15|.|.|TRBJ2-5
TGTGCCACCAGCAGAGATGGGGCGGTGTCCCTCGTCCGGTACTTC
CATSRDGAVSLVRYF
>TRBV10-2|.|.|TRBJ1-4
TGCGCCAGCAGTGAGTCAGGGGAGGGTGAAAAACTGTTTTTT
CASSESGEGEKLFF
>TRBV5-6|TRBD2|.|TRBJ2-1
TGTGCCAGCAGCTTGGGCCTGACTAGCCCGTTCAATGAGCAGTTCTTC
CASSLGLTSPFNEQFF
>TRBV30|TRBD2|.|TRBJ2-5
TGTGCCGGAAAACTAGCGGGCCTAATAGAGACCCAGTACTTC
CAGKLAGLIETQYF
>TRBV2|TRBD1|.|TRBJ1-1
TGTGCCAGCAGGGTGGACAGGGTGAACACTGAAGCTTTCTTT
CASRVDRVNTEAFF
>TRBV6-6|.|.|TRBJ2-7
TGTGCCAGCAGTTCCGGACTGATTATGTACGAGCAGTACTTC
CASSSGLIMYEQYF
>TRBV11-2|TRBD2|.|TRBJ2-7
TGTGCCAGCACCCCGTATCGCGGGAGCTCCTACGAGCAGTACTTC
CASTPYRGSSYEQYF
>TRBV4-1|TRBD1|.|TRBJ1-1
TGCGCCAGCAGCTTGCCTGCTAACAGGGGTAGGACTGAAGCTTTCTTT
CASSLPANRGRTEAFF
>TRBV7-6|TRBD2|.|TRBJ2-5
TGTGCCAGCATCTTAGGGACTAGCGATGAAGAGACCCAGTACTTC
CASILGTSDEETQYF
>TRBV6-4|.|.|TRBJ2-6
TGTGCCAGCAAACAGACTGGGGCCAACGTCCTGACTTTC
CASKQTGANVLTF
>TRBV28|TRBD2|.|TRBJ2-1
TGTGCCCTCCGGGCGGGAGGGTCCTACAATGAGCAGTTCTTC
CALRAGGSYNEQFF
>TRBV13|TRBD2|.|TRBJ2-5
TGTGCCAGCCGGACTAGCGGGGGGGGAGAGACCCAGTACTTC
CASRTSGGGETQYF
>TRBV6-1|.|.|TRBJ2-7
TGTGCCACCACTGGGACATCCCTCGTCGAGCAGTACTTC
CATTGTSLVEQYF
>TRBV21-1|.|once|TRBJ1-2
TGTGCCAGCGAGGCTCAGACAGGGTGCAAGCTATATGGCTACACCTTC
CASEAQTGCKLYGYTF
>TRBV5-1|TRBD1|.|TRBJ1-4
TGCGCCAGCAGCATAGGACAGGGCGGGGAAAAACTGTTTTTT
CASSIGQGGEKLFF
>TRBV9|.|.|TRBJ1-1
TGTGCCAGCAGCGTAGATGGCAGACAGATGAACACTGAAGCTTTCTTT
CASSVDGRQMNTEAFF
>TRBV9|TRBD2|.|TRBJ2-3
TGTGCCAGCAGCGTGCGGGGGGGCTCTACAGATACGCAGTATTTT
CASSVRGGSTDTQYF